The 12 T cell receptor beta chains in this list originate from one sample, sequenced in a study of T-cell reconstitution after alpha-beta-depleted transplantation in children. For TCRbeta, the library was prepared with unique molecular identifiers. TCRdb re-derived calls from the PCR reads in MiXCR, one entry per CDR3 protein. There are a few hundred thousand distinct CDR3 sequences in the sample; more than 20% occur only once, and around a third lies in the top ten. This material consisted of PBMCs, taken before TCRalphabeta/CD19-depleted stem cell transplant. These receptors were collected from a boy in the first two years of life with Wiskott-Aldrich syndrome, due to receive a stem cell transplant.

The gene calls are TRBV6-1 and TRBJ2-7; 12 nucleotides line up with TRBD2. The CDR3 covers 15 residues. CDR1 is MNHNS, CDR2 SASEGT, per germline. Losses at the gene ends were 6 bases for V and 3 bases for J; bases not matched to a gene: 6. The CDR3 region is CASSATSGRIYEQYF. In nucleotides, the CDR3 is TGTGCCAGCAGCGCTACTAGCGGGAGGATCTACGAGCAGTACTTC.

This clonotype turned up a few times. The J gene is TRBJ2-3, the V gene TRBV24-1, with D possibly matching TRBD2 (5 bases). The CDR3 is made up of 15 amino acids. V was pared by 0 bases and J by 6 bases, with 12 bases between. CDR1 and CDR2 from the germline V gene are KGHDR and SFDVKD. DNA for the CDR3: TGTGCCACCAGTGATTTGCGAGACCCGGGGGATACGCAGTATTTT. This codes for CATSDLRDPGDTQYF.

The chain combines TRBV10-3 with TRBJ2-3; 9 bases map to TRBD2. This CDR3 is 16 amino acids long. Losses at the gene ends were 6 bases for V and 4 bases for J; bases not matched to a gene: 11. Germline CDR1 reads ENHRY; CDR2 reads SYGVKD. This chain's CDR3 is CAISNRRGGRADTQYF. DNA of the CDR3: TGTGCCATCAGCAACCGTCGGGGCGGGAGGGCAGATACGCAGTATTTT.

This sequence joins TRBV12-3 or TRBV12-4 and TRBJ1-1, with 7 bases that match TRBD1. The CDR3 has 13 amino acids. V lost 5 bases, J lost 6 bases, and 6 bases stayed unmatched. CDR3 region: CASSEHRGAEAFF. CDR3 nucleotide sequence: TGTGCCAGCAGTGAGCACAGGGGTGCTGAAGCTTTCTTT.

This clonotype appeared a few times. The chain couples TRBV7-6 to TRBJ2-5; no clear D. The CDR3 totals 10 residues. Germline CDR1 SGHVS, CDR2 FNYEAQ. The V and J ends lost 8 bases and 5 bases respectively, with 6 bases between them. The CDR3 protein is CASGHETQYF. For the CDR3, the DNA is TGTGCCAGCGGGCATGAGACCCAGTACTTC.

This chain links TRBV5-5 with TRBJ2-1, with D perhaps assigned TRBD1 or TRBD2 (5 bases each). The CDR3 has 14 amino acids. V lost 6 bases to trimming and J lost 8 bases, with 18 bases between them. Germline V gene sequence: CDR1 SGHKS, CDR2 YYEKEE (reference sequence). The CDR3 bases are TGTGCCAGCATCCGTAGGGACCTGGGCCATGAGCAGTTCTTC. Amino acid sequence: CASIRRDLGHEQFF.

The chain employs TRBV18 and TRBJ2-5; D possibly uses TRBD1 or TRBD2 (6 bases each). There are 14 residues in the CDR3. Per germline, CDR1 KGHSH and CDR2 LQKENI. V was shortened by 6 bases and J by 4 bases, with 15 bases between the two germline ends. The CDR3 loop reads CASSPLGGLETQYF. CDR3 DNA: TGTGCCAGCTCGCCCCTAGGGGGACTAGAGACCCAGTACTTC.

Turning to this clonotype: One junction end disagrees with the germline gene, perhaps due to a read error. The V gene is TRBV27, the J gene TRBJ2-1; 11 positions match TRBD2. The germline V gene encodes CDR1 MNHEY and CDR2 SMNVEV (reference sequence). CDR3 length: 13 amino acids. The DNA for the CDR3 is TGTGCCAGCAGTCCCTTAACTAGCGGGAGTCAGCTCTTC. This codes for CASSPLTSGSQLF.

The chain recombines TRBV12-3 or TRBV12-4 with TRBJ2-1; possibly TRBD1 or TRBD2 for D (6 bases each). Trimming left V 8 bases short and J 0 bases short, with 14 bases between. This CDR3 is built from 15 residues. Here the CDR3 reads CASGGTSASYNEQFF. CDR3 nucleotide sequence: TGTGCCAGCGGGGGGACATCGGCCTCCTACAATGAGCAGTTCTTC.

V and J are TRBV5-1 and TRBJ2-2; TRBD1 matches at 7 bases. Per germline, CDR1 SGHRS and CDR2 YFSETQ. The junction had 15 bases not matched to a gene; V was cut back by 4 bases and J by 6 bases. The CDR3 has 17 residues. CDR3 residues: CASSHLPPDREAGELFF. The CDR3 DNA follows: TGCGCCAGCAGCCACCTTCCTCCAGACAGGGAAGCCGGGGAGCTGTTTTTT.

The rearrangement uses TRBV19 and TRBJ1-3, with D possibly TRBD1 on 5 matching bases. The CDR3 is 16 amino acids. Trimming left V 6 bases short and J 0 bases short, with 15 bases between. CDR1 and CDR2 (germline): LNHDA, SQIVND (reference sequence). For the CDR3, the DNA is TGTGCCAGTAGCGAAGGGACGACCGGCTCTGGAAACACCATATATTTT. It encodes CASSEGTTGSGNTIYF.

This clonotype was found a few times. The chain employs TRBV5-5 and TRBJ2-3; 15 nucleotides agree with TRBD2. The germline V gene encodes CDR1 SGHKS and CDR2 YYEKEE (reference sequence). The ends lost 4 bases at V and 5 bases at J; junction bases unmatched: 8. The CDR3 length is 17 residues. The CDR3 nucleotides are TGTGCCAGCAGCCATACCGGGACTAGCGGGAGGAGAGATACGCAGTATTTT. Encoded protein: CASSHTGTSGRRDTQYF.